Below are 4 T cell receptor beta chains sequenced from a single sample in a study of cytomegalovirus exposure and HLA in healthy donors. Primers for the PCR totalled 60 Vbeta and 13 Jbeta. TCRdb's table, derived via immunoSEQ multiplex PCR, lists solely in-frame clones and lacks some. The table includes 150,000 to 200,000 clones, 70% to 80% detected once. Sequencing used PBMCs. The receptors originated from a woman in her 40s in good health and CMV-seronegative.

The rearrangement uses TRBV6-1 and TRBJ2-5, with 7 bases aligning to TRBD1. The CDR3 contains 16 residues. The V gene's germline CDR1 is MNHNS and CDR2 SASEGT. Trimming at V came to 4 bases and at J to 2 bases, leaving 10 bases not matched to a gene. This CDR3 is CASSGRRGGGQETQYF. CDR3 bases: TGTGCCAGCAGTGGAAGGAGAGGGGGCGGGCAAGAGACCCAGTACTTC.

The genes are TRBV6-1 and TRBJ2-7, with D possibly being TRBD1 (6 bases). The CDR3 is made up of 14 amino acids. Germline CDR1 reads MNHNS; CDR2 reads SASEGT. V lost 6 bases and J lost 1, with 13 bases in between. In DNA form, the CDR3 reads TGTGCCAGCAGCAGCCGGACAGTTTCCTACGAGCAGTACTTC. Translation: CASSSRTVSYEQYF.

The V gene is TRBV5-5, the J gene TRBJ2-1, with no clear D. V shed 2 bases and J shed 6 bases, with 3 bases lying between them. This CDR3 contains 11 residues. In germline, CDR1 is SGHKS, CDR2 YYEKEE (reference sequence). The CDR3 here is CASSFINEQFF. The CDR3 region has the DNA TGTGCCAGCAGCTTCATCAATGAGCAGTTCTTC.

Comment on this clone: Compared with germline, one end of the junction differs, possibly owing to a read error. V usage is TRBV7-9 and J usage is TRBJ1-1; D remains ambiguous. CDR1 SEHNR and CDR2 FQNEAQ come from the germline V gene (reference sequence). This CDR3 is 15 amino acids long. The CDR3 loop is CSSSSLRGLNTEAFF. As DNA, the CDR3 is TGTTCCAGCAGCTCCCTACGCGGGCTGAACACTGAAGCTTTCTTT.